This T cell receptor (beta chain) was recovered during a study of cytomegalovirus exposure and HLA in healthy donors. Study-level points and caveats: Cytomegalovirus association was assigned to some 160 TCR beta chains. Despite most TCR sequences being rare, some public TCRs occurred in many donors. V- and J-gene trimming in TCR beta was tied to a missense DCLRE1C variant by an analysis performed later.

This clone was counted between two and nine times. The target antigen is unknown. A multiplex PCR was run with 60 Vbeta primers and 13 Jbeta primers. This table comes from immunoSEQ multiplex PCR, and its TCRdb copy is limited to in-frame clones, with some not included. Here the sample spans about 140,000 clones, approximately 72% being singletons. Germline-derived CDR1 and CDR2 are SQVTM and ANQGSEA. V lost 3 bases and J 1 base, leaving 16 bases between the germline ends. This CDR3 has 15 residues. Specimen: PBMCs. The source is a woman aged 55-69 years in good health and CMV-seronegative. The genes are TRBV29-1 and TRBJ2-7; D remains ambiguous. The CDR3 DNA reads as TGCAGCGTTGATTGGAACTCAGTGAGGTCCTACGAGCAGTACTTC. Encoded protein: CSVDWNSVRSYEQYF.